This TCR beta chain was identified during a study of shared clonotypes between healthy human individuals. Study results and caveats: Naive subsets typically showed greater estimated richness than memory subsets. Among a handful of donors, approximately 5% of naive CD4 clonotypes were found in common.

Every contributor of samples was a Caucasian grown-up residing in Nashville, Tennessee. With respect to this clone: Its antigen remains unknown.

Profiling relied on immunoSEQ multiplex PCR, and the TCRdb table lists in-frame clones only, not all of them. The data contain approximately 2.5 million clones, 80% to 95% of them seen just once; the ten biggest clones take up about 0.39%. This sequence was found in a man aged 18 to 35 in good health. Some clones in this sample may be carry-over from other donors' samples. Sequenced material: naive CD4+ T cells from PBMCs. Noted subset: CD45RA+ positively selected.

The CDR3 sequence: CASSPGTSGTDTQYF. In nucleotides, the CDR3 is TGTGCCAGCAGCCCTGGGACTAGCGGCACAGATACGCAGTATTTT. V usage is TRBV4-2 and J usage is TRBJ2-3; 10 bases align to TRBD2. The CDR3 length is 15 residues. The germline CDR1 and CDR2 sequences are LGHNA and YNFKEQ. V shed 4 bases, J shed 1 base, and the junction held 2 bases outside the gene matches.